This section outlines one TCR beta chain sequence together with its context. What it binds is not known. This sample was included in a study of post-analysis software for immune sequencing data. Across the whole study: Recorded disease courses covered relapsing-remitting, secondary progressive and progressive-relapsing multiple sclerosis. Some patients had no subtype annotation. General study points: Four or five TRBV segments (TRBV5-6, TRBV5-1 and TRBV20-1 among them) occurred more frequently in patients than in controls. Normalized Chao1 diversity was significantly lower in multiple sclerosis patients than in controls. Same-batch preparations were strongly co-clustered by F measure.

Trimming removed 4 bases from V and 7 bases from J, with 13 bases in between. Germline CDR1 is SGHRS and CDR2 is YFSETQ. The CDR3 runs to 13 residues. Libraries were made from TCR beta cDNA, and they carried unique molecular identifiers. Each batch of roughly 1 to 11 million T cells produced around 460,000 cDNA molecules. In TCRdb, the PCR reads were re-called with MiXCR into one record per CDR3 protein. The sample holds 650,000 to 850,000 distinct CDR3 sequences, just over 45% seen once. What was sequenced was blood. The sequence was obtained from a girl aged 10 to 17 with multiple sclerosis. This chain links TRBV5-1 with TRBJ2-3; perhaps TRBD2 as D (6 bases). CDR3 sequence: CASSNRDLNTQYF. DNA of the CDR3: TGCGCCAGCAGCAACCGGGACTTGAATACGCAGTATTTT.